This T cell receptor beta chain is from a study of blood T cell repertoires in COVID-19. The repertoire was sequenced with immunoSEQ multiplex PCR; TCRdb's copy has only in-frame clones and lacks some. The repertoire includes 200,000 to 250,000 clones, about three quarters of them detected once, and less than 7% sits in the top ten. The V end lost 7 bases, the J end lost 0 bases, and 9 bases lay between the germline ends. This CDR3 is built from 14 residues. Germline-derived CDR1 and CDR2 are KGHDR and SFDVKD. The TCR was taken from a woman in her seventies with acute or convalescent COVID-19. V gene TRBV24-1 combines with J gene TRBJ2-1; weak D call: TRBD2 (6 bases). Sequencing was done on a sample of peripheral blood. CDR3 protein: CATSRDSSYNEQFF. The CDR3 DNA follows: TGTGCCACCAGCCGGGACTCCTCCTACAATGAGCAGTTCTTC.